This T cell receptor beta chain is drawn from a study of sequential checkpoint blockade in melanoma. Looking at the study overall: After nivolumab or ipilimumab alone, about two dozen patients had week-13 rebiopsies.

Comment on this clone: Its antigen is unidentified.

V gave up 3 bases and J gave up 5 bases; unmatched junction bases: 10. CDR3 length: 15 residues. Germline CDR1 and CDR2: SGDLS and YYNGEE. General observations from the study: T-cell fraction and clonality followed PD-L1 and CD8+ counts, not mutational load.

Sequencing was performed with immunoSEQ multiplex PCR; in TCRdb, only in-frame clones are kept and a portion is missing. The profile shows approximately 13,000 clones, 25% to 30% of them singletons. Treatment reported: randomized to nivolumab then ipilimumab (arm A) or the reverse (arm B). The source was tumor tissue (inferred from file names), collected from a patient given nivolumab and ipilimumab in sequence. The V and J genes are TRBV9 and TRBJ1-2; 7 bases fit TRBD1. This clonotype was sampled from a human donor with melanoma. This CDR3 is CASSAVEGAWYGYTF. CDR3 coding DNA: TGTGCCAGCAGCGCCGTCGAGGGGGCTTGGTATGGCTACACCTTC.